These 21 T cell receptor beta chains were sequenced from one sample in a study of CD8 T cells and mutated HIV epitopes. Indicated time point: sampled during acute HIV-1 infection (about 23-92 days post infection). Oligo-dT primers carrying well-specific UMIs primed single-cell cDNA in a Smart-seq2 and MARS-Seq hybrid method. Nested PCR used template-switch oligo forward primers and barcoded TCR alpha and beta reverse primers. Via MiXCR, TCRdb re-called the single-cell sequencing reads, giving one row per CDR3 protein. This table holds about 710 distinct CDR3 sequences, roughly 50% found once. This sample comprised CD8+ T cells sorted from blood by dual tetramer staining, obtained during acute HIV infection. Subset denoted: cells binding both NAE and AE RF10 tetramers (cross-reactive), unstimulated. The receptors derive from a man younger than 40 with HIV-1 infection.

J is TRBJ2-7 and V is TRBV20-1; 9 nucleotides line up with TRBD2. Germline V gene data show CDR1 as DFQATT and CDR2 as SNEGSKA (reference sequence). The CDR3 has 17 amino acids. V dropped 1 base and J dropped 2; count of bases not matched to a gene: 12. The CDR3 protein is CSARAPPGSGGTYEQYF. As DNA, the CDR3 is TGCAGTGCTAGAGCCCCCCCCGGAAGCGGGGGGACCTACGAGCAGTACTTC.

About this clonotype: It is likely a read error: a sequence one base away is far more abundant. J is TRBJ2-1 and V is TRBV27; 7 bases fit TRBD2. Germline CDR1 and CDR2: MNHEY and SMNVEV (reference sequence). CDR3 size: 12 residues. The junction had 6 bases not matched to a gene; V was cut back by 6 bases and J by 10 bases. This CDR3 is CASRGGPYEQFF. CDR3 sequence (DNA): TGTGCCAGCAGGGGAGGGCCCTACGAGCAGTTCTTC.

This clonotype was seen a single time. The CDR3 DNA reads TGCAGTGCTAGAGTTAATCCCCTTGGCGGGGGCCCCTACGAGCAGTACTTC. Its translation: CSARVNPLGGGPYEQYF. J is TRBJ2-7 and V is TRBV20-1, with D tentatively TRBD2 (7 bases). The germline CDR1 and CDR2 sequences are DFQATT and SNEGSKA (reference sequence). The CDR3 is 17 amino acids. Between the trimmed V and J ends, which lost 1 base and 2 bases, there was a span of 21 bases.

This clonotype was detected a few times. The chain combines TRBV20-1 with TRBJ2-7; D is possibly TRBD1 or TRBD2 (5 bases each). The germline V gene has CDR1 DFQATT and CDR2 SNEGSKA (reference sequence). Deletions cut 3 bases from V and 2 bases from J, with 20 bases between. The CDR3 is made up of 16 amino acids. CDR3 in amino acids: CSARSSQGAHTYEQYF. The CDR3 bases are TGCAGTGCTAGGTCGAGCCAGGGAGCTCACACCTACGAGCAGTACTTC.

This clonotype has only a few counts. V and J are TRBV20-1 and TRBJ2-7, with 8 bases identical to TRBD1. Looked up from germline, CDR1 is DFQATT and CDR2 is SNEGSKA (reference sequence). The CDR3 consists of 15 residues. V lost 6 bases to trimming and J lost 2 bases; unmatched junction nucleotides: 12. In DNA form, the CDR3 reads TGCAGTGCAGCCCCAAAGGGACAGGCGACCTACGAGCAGTACTTC. Amino acid sequence: CSAAPKGQATYEQYF.

The J gene is TRBJ2-7, the V gene TRBV20-1; the match to TRBD2 covers 7 bases. The length of the CDR3 is 18 residues. The V and J ends lost 1 base and 4 bases, in that order; junction bases with no gene match: 19. CDR1 is DFQATT and CDR2 is SNEGSKA in the germline V gene (reference sequence). The CDR3 loop reads CSARVPSGAPQLTYEQYF. The CDR3 bases are TGCAGTGCTAGAGTGCCTAGCGGCGCCCCGCAGCTGACTTACGAGCAGTACTTC.

V usage is TRBV20-1 and J usage is TRBJ2-7; D is perhaps TRBD2 (10 bases). Germline V gene lookup returns CDR1 DFQATT and CDR2 SNEGSKA (reference sequence). The CDR3 extends over 18 amino acids. V lost 6 bases and J 0 bases, leaving 27 bases between the germline ends. The CDR3 DNA sequence: TGCAGTGCCGGGACTAGCGCGGCAACAGGGGGCGGCTCCTACGAGCAGTACTTC. Translation gives CSAGTSAATGGGSYEQYF.

The CDR3 DNA sequence: TGCAGTGCTAGTAACCTCCCCTCAGTGGTATCAACGCAGAGTTGTGCGACATGGGTCTACGAGCAGTACTTC. It is translated as CSASNLPSVVSTQSCATWVYEQYF. V is TRBV20-1 and J is TRBJ2-7; D remains unclear. The CDR3 covers 24 residues. V lost 3 bases, J lost 3 bases, and 45 bases lay in between. Germline V gene data show CDR1 as DFQATT and CDR2 as SNEGSKA (reference sequence).

A remark on this clonotype: Since a far larger clone is one base different, this is likely a read error. The genes are TRBV10-1 and TRBJ2-2, with D maybe TRBD2 (5 bases). CDR1 is WNHNN and CDR2 is SYGVQD in the germline V gene (reference sequence). The CDR3 sequence is 12 residues long. For the CDR3, the DNA is TGTGCCAGCGCCCGAGGCACCGGGGAGCTGCTTTTT. It yields the protein CASARGTGELLF.

A word on this clonotype: A much larger clonotype is one base distant, so this may be a read error. The J gene is TRBJ2-7, the V gene TRBV20-1; 11 nucleotides align to TRBD1. Germline loops: CDR1 DFQATT, CDR2 SNEGSKA (reference sequence). CDR3 length: 13 amino acids. V trimming: 6 bases; J trimming: 2 bases; junction bases outside the gene matches: 3. The CDR3 spells CSAPGQGAYEQYF. CDR3 DNA sequence: TGCAGTGCCCCGGGACAGGGGGCCTACGAGCAGTACTTC.

The chain recombines TRBV20-1 with TRBJ2-7; TRBD2 might be the D (7 bases). V lost 1 base to trimming and J lost 1 base, with 23 bases between them. Germline CDR1 is DFQATT and CDR2 is SNEGSKA (reference sequence). The CDR3 runs 18 residues. The CDR3 reads CSARVNPLGGGHSYEQYF. The DNA of the CDR3 is TGCAGTGCTAGAGTTAATCCCCTTGGCGGGGGCCATTCCTACGAGCAGTACTTC.

This chain links TRBV3-1 with TRBJ2-7, with TRBD2 matching over 7 bases. Germline CDR1 reads LGHDT; CDR2 reads YNNKEL (reference sequence). This CDR3 contains 14 residues. The CDR3 DNA reads TGTGCTAGGTCGAGCCAGGGAGGGTTCTACGAGCAGTACTTC. It translates to CARSSQGGFYEQYF.

This clonotype has a single count. The chain combines TRBV27 with TRBJ2-2; D call uncertain. In germline, CDR1 is MNHEY, CDR2 SMNVEV (reference sequence). Trimming took 8 bases from V and 0 from J, leaving 1 base between them. The CDR3 totals 11 residues. CDR3 amino acids: CASANTGELFF. The DNA of the CDR3 is TGTGCCAGCGCGAACACCGGGGAGCTGTTTTTT.

This clonotype has ten or more counts. The CDR3 is CSATPGQGATYEQYF. DNA of the CDR3: TGCAGTGCCACCCCGGGACAGGGGGCGACCTACGAGCAGTACTTC. This chain joins TRBV20-1 and TRBJ2-7, with 12 nucleotides matching TRBD1. Germline V gives CDR1 DFQATT, CDR2 SNEGSKA (reference sequence). V shed 6 bases and J 2 bases; nucleotides not matched to a gene: 8. CDR3 length equals 15 residues.

The sample holds a few counts of this clonotype. V is TRBV28 and J is TRBJ2-7; D gene uncertain. Germline assignment: CDR1 MDHEN and CDR2 SYDVKM. The CDR3 loop spans 17 amino acids. With 3 bases removed from V and 0 bases from J, the gap between germline ends came to 18 bases. CDR3 amino acids: CASSFDPGRPSSYEQYF. In DNA form, the CDR3 reads TGTGCCAGCAGTTTCGACCCGGGCAGGCCAAGCTCCTACGAGCAGTACTTC.

This clonotype is judged large. The chain links TRBV23-1 to TRBJ1-1, with a possible D match to TRBD1 (6 bases). TRBV23-1 is treated as an ORF (open reading frame) with a function not yet certain. Trimming pared 4 bases from V and 4 bases from J, leaving 10 bases between. The CDR3 length is 13 residues. DNA for the CDR3: TGCGCCAGCAGTCCACGGGGGGCCACTGAAGCTTTCTTT. It codes for CASSPRGATEAFF.

The V gene is TRBV20-1, the J gene TRBJ2-7, with D unresolved. The CDR3 totals 12 residues. CDR1 and CDR2 (germline): DFQATT, SNEGSKA (reference sequence). Trimming took 2 bases from V and 9 from J, leaving 14 bases between them. DNA of the CDR3: TGCAGTGCTAGACAACGAAAGGACGGGCAGTACTTC. Translation gives CSARQRKDGQYF.

On this clonotype: This likely reflects a read error, since a far larger clone is one base away. The chain has TRBV20-1 and TRBJ2-1, with D unclear. V shed 3 bases and J shed 10 bases, with 22 bases lying between them. This CDR3 is 15 amino acids long. CDR1 is DFQATT and CDR2 is SNEGSKA in the germline V gene (reference sequence). The CDR3: CSASPKAVSSYEQFF. In nucleotides, the CDR3 is TGCAGTGCTAGCCCTAAGGCGGTGAGCTCCTACGAGCAGTTCTTC.

The sample holds a few counts of this clonotype. The gene calls are TRBV20-1 and TRBJ2-7, with 11 bases that match TRBD2. Trimming removed 5 bases from V and 2 bases from J; junction bases left unmatched: 11. CDR1 and CDR2 from the germline V gene are DFQATT and SNEGSKA (reference sequence). This CDR3 comprises 16 residues. CDR3 DNA: TGCAGTGCTCTCCTTCCCCTGGGACTAGCGGCCTACGAGCAGTACTTC. The encoded protein is CSALLPLGLAAYEQYF.

V and J are TRBV15 and TRBJ2-7; TRBD2 matches at 11 bases. CDR1 and CDR2 (germline): LNHNV, YYDKDF (reference sequence). This CDR3 is built from 15 residues. V gave up 5 bases and J gave up 3 bases; unmatched junction bases: 6. The DNA of the CDR3 is TGTGCCACCAGCCTTACTAGCGGGGGTGTCTACGAGCAGTACTTC. Its protein is CATSLTSGGVYEQYF.

This chain links TRBV20-1 with TRBJ2-7; 9 bases are a match to TRBD2. The CDR3 spans 14 residues. CDR1 and CDR2 (germline): DFQATT, SNEGSKA (reference sequence). After removal of 3 bases from V and 3 bases from J, the junction contained 6 bases not matched to a gene. CDR3 coding DNA: TGCAGTGCTAGCCCCCCTAGCGGGGTCTACGAGCAGTACTTC. Encoded protein: CSASPPSGVYEQYF.